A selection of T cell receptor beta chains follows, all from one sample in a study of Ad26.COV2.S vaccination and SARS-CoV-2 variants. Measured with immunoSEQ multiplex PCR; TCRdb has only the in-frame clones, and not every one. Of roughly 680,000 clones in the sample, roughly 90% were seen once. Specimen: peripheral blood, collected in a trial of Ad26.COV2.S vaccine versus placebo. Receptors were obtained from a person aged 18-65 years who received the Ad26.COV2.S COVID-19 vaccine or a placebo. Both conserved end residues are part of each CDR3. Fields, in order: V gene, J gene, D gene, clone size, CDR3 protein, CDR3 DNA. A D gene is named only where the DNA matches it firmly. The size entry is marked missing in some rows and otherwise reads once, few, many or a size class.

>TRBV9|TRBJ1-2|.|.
CASSVTPDSPYGYTF
TGTGCCAGCAGCGTAACCCCTGACTCCCCGTATGGCTACACCTTC
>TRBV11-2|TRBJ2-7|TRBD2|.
CASSTLTSGSYEQYF
TGTGCCAGCAGCACCCTGACTAGCGGGAGCTACGAGCAGTACTTC
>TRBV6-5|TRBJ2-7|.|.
CASSQGTYEQYF
TGTGCCAGCAGCCAGGGGACCTACGAGCAGTACTTC
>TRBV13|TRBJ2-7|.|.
CASSLAVGGGPYEQYF
TGTGCCAGCAGCTTAGCGGTGGGGGGAGGCCCCTACGAGCAGTACTTC
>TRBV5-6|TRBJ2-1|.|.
CASRATGIREQFF
TGTGCCAGCAGAGCCACAGGGATCAGGGAGCAGTTCTTC
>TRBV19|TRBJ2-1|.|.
CASSINYNEQFF
TGTGCCAGTAGTATAAATTACAATGAGCAGTTCTTC
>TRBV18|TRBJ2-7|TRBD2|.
CASSPDLAGLYEQYF
TGTGCCAGCTCACCCGACCTAGCGGGCTTATACGAGCAGTACTTC
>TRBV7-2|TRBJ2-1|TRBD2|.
CASSLGLAGGISSYNEQFF
TGTGCCAGCAGCTTGGGACTAGCGGGAGGGATTAGCTCCTACAATGAGCAGTTCTTC
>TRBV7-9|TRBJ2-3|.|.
CASSGQTGDTQYF
TGTGCCAGCAGCGGACAAACAGGGGATACGCAGTATTTT
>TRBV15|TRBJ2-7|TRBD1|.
CATSREPGQTYEQYF
TGTGCCACCAGCAGAGAGCCGGGACAGACTTACGAGCAGTACTTC
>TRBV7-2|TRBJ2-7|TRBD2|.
CASSLVAGYEQYF
TGTGCCAGCAGCTTAGTAGCGGGGTACGAGCAGTACTTC
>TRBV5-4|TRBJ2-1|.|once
CASSLVADNEQFF
TGTGCCAGCAGCTTGGTGGCGGACAATGAGCAGTTCTTC
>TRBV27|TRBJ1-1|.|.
CASSRRVGGEVNTEAFF
TGTGCCAGCAGTCGACGGGTGGGGGGTGAGGTTAACACTGAAGCTTTCTTT
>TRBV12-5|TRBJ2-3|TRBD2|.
CASGFQSSSGGSTDTQYF
TGTGCTAGTGGTTTCCAAAGTTCAAGCGGGGGGTCCACAGATACGCAGTATTTT
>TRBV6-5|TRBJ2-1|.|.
CASTTTSHEQFF
TGTGCCAGCACAACTACTAGCCATGAGCAGTTCTTC
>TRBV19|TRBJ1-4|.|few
CASSAAAEGSTNEKLFF
TGTGCCAGTAGTGCCGCAGCTGAGGGGTCAACTAATGAAAAACTGTTTTTT
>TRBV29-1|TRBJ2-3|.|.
CSVTGPGADTQYF
TGCAGCGTAACAGGGCCTGGCGCAGATACGCAGTATTTT
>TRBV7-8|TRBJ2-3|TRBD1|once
CASSSKEDRTTDTQYF
TGTGCCAGCAGCTCAAAAGAGGACAGGACGACAGATACGCAGTATTTT
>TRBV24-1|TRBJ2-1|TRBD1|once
CATSDQQGSKGNEQFF
TGTGCCACCAGTGACCAACAGGGGTCGAAGGGCAATGAGCAGTTCTTC
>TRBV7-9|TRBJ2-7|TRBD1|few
CASRSSGTGDEQYF
TGTGCCAGCAGAAGCTCCGGGACAGGGGACGAGCAGTACTTC
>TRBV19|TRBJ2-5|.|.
CASSIGGQETQYF
TGTGCCAGTAGTATTGGGGGTCAAGAGACCCAGTACTTC
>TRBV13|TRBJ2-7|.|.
CASSLRGQGGHEQYF
TGTGCCAGCAGCTTGAGAGGGCAGGGGGGGCACGAGCAGTACTTC
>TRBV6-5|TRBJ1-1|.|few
CASSYRSDNTEAFF
TGTGCCAGCAGTTACCGGTCGGACAACACTGAAGCTTTCTTT
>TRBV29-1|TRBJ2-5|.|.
CSVEIQETQYF
TGCAGCGTTGAAATCCAAGAGACCCAGTACTTC
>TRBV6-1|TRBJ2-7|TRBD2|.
CASSVEAGLGGFAYEQYF
TGTGCCAGCAGTGTCGAAGCGGGACTCGGGGGATTTGCCTACGAGCAGTACTTC
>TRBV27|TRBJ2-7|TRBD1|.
CASSTTTGGRDEQYF
TGTGCCAGCAGTACCACGACAGGGGGAAGGGACGAGCAGTACTTC
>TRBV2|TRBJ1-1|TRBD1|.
CATGTAGDNTEAFF
TGTGCCACCGGGACAGCCGGGGATAACACTGAAGCTTTCTTT
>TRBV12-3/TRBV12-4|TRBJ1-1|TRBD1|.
CASSLGTGVEAFF
TGTGCCAGCAGTTTAGGGACAGGGGTTGAAGCTTTCTTT
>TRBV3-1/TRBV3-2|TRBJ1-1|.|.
CASSQLTQNTEAFF
TGTGCCAGCAGCCAGTTAACCCAAAACACTGAAGCTTTCTTT
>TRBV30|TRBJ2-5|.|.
CAWSAGDGLETQYF
TGTGCCTGGAGTGCGGGAGATGGTTTGGAGACCCAGTACTTC
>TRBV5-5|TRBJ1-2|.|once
CASSSANGGAQGYGYTF
TGTGCCAGCAGCTCAGCGAACGGGGGGGCGCAGGGCTATGGCTACACCTTC
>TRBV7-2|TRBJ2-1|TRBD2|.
CASSMRGTPSYNEQFF
TGTGCCAGCAGCATGCGGGGGACTCCCTCCTACAATGAGCAGTTCTTC
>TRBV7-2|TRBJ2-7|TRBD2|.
CASSPAGLSYEQYF
TGTGCCAGCAGCCCAGCGGGGCTCTCCTACGAGCAGTACTTC
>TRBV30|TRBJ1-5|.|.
CAWSGGGQPQHF
TGTGCCTGGAGTGGGGGGGGGCAGCCCCAGCATTTT
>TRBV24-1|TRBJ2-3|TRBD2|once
CATSDPTLWVAGVRDTQYF
TGTGCCACCAGTGACCCCACGCTCTGGGTAGCGGGAGTACGAGATACGCAGTATTTT
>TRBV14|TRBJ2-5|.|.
CASSQEGETQYF
TGTGCCAGCAGCCAAGAGGGAGAGACCCAGTACTTC
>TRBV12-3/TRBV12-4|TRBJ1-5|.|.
CASSFLGNQPQHF
TGTGCCAGCAGTTTTTTGGGAAATCAGCCCCAGCATTTT
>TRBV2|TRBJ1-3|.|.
CASSEQGPGNTIYF
TGTGCCAGCAGTGAACAGGGACCTGGAAACACCATATATTTT
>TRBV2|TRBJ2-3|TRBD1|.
CASSRDRGADTQYF
TGTGCCAGCAGCCGGGACAGGGGCGCAGATACGCAGTATTTT
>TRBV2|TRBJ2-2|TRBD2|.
CARDSGLNTGELFF
TGTGCCAGGGATAGCGGGTTGAACACCGGGGAGCTGTTTTTT
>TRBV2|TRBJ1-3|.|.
CASGRSGNTIYF
TGTGCCAGCGGTCGCTCTGGAAACACCATATATTTT
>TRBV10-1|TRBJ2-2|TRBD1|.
CASSETGGARTGELFF
TGCGCCAGCAGTGAGACAGGGGGCGCCCGTACCGGGGAGCTGTTTTTT
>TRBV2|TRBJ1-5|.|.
CASRRSDQPQHF
TGTGCCAGCAGGAGGTCCGATCAGCCCCAGCATTTT
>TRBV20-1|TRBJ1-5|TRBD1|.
CSASSGQGNQPQHF
TGCAGTGCTAGTTCGGGACAGGGGAATCAGCCCCAGCATTTT
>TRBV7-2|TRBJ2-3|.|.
CASSSRTETDTQYF
TGTGCCAGCAGCTCCCGGACGGAGACAGATACGCAGTATTTT